The 19 T cell receptor beta chains below were found in one sample sequenced in a study of T cell changes during pregnancy in multiple sclerosis (dated by TCRdb to between 2018 and 2021). The receptor library was made with the immunoSEQ multiplex PCR assay. Entries here come from immuneACCESS through TCRdb and include only in-frame sequences with V and J called. Some clones fail to appear in such tables; in the studies checked, an unresolved V gene covers under half of the shortfall, and the cause of the remainder is unknown. Counted in this sample were about 84,000 clones; 94% of them appeared once. 0.95% to 1% of the sample comes from the top ten. This sample comprised peripheral blood, obtained in the second trimester of pregnancy. The receptors originated from a female donor in good health, enrolled as a control in a pregnancy study.

For the CDR3, the DNA is TGTGCCAGCAGCCAAGAGGTAGCGGGAGGGCCTCGTGAGCAGTTCTTC. Its translation is CASSQEVAGGPREQFF. This chain links TRBV4-2 with TRBJ2-1; 11 nucleotides agree with TRBD2. The V gene end was trimmed by 0 bases and the J gene end by 9 bases; junction bases not matched to a gene: 7. CDR3 size: 16 residues. In germline, CDR1 is LGHNA, CDR2 YNFKEQ.

V is TRBV6-6 and J is TRBJ2-7; 8 bases match TRBD1. The germline V gene has CDR1 MNHNY and CDR2 SVGAGI (reference sequence). The CDR3 contains 14 residues. The J segment lost 5 bases and the V segment lost 5 bases, leaving 8 bases of the junction unmatched. This CDR3 reads CASSPEDRDHEQYF. CDR3 sequence (DNA): TGTGCCAGCAGTCCAGAGGACAGGGACCACGAGCAGTACTTC.

The chain employs TRBV5-4 and TRBJ2-7; 13 bases are shared with TRBD2. V lost 0 bases to trimming and J lost 6 bases; unmatched junction nucleotides: 6. Germline V gene sequence: CDR1 SGHNT, CDR2 YYREEE (reference sequence). This CDR3 spans 16 amino acids. This CDR3 is CASSLGGTSGISEQYF. For the CDR3, the DNA is TGTGCCAGCAGCTTGGGGGGGACTAGCGGGATTTCCGAGCAGTACTTC.

The chain uses TRBV7-2 and TRBJ2-3, with 9 bases fitting TRBD2. The CDR3 extends over 15 amino acids. From germline, CDR1 is SGHTA and CDR2 FQGNSA. V shed 4 bases and J 5 bases; nucleotides not matched to a gene: 7. CDR3 in DNA: TGTGCCAGCAGCTCAAGCGGGAGGATTGAAGATACGCAGTATTTT. Its translation: CASSSSGRIEDTQYF.

V is TRBV28 and J is TRBJ2-2, with a tentative D call TRBD2 (6 bases). V lost 3 bases and J lost 5, with 16 bases in between. The CDR3 runs to 16 residues. Germline V gene data show CDR1 as MDHEN and CDR2 as SYDVKM. CDR3 protein: CASSFRRRAGTGELFF. The CDR3 bases are TGTGCCAGCAGTTTTCGTCGGAGGGCCGGAACCGGGGAGCTGTTTTTT. Supplemented by reference TRBV28 and TRBJ2-2, the full variable domain reads DVKVTQSSRYLVKRTGEKVFLECVQDMDHENMFWYRQDPGLGLRLIYFSYDVKMKEKGDIPEGYSVSREKKERFSLILESASTNQTSMYLCASSFRRRAGTGELFFGEGSRLTVL.

The V call is TRBV2, the J call TRBJ1-3, with TRBD1 matching 7 bases. The germline V gene has CDR1 SNHLY and CDR2 FYNNEI. With V trimmed by 5 bases and J by 0 bases, 7 bases remained unmatched. CDR3 length: 16 amino acids. The CDR3, as DNA: TGTGCCAGCAGTATGGACAGGACGAGCTCTGGAAACACCATATATTTT. This encodes CASSMDRTSSGNTIYF.

The V gene is TRBV5-1, the J gene TRBJ2-7; maybe TRBD1 (5 bases). This CDR3 region has 16 residues. Germline assignment: CDR1 SGHRS and CDR2 YFSETQ. V shed 0 bases and J shed 1 base, with 14 bases lying between them. The CDR3 nucleotides are TGCGCCAGCAGCTTGGGCGCCGCAGGGTCATCCTACGAGCAGTACTTC. It yields the protein CASSLGAAGSSYEQYF.

This chain links TRBV28 with TRBJ1-3; a weak D match, TRBD1 (5 bases). Trimming removed 9 bases at V and 7 bases at J, with 16 bases between. The germline CDR1 and CDR2 sequences are MDHEN and SYDVKM. The CDR3 length is 13 residues. The CDR3: CASHPAGTNTIYF. For the CDR3, the DNA is TGTGCCAGTCACCCCGCGGGGACCAACACCATATATTTT.

This rearrangement joins TRBV11-2 to TRBJ1-2; TRBD1 agrees at 7 bases. CDR1 is SGHAT, CDR2 FQNNGV, per germline. CDR3 length equals 16 residues. The trim removed 1 base at V and 2 bases at J, leaving 7 bases unmatched. CDR3 DNA: TGTGCCAGCAGCTTAGCACTAACGGGACAGAACTATGGCTACACCTTC. Its translation: CASSLALTGQNYGYTF.

This clone was counted once. This chain joins TRBV2 and TRBJ2-3; D remains ambiguous. This CDR3 contains 14 residues. The V end was cut by 3 bases, the J end by 1 base, with 8 bases between. Germline CDR1 SNHLY, CDR2 FYNNEI. The CDR3 DNA sequence: TGTGCCAGCAGTGACGGTGTGGGCACAGATACGCAGTATTTT. Its protein is CASSDGVGTDTQYF.

The chain has TRBV27 and TRBJ2-1, with TRBD2 matching 7 bases. There are 17 residues in the CDR3. V shed 2 bases and J 8 bases; nucleotides not matched to a gene: 15. Germline loops: CDR1 MNHEY, CDR2 SMNVEV (reference sequence). For the CDR3, the DNA is TGTGCCAGCAGTTTAGGGGGGGGGAGCCCGTTGGTAGATGAGCAGTTCTTC. Translating it yields CASSLGGGSPLVDEQFF.

The chain joins TRBV11-3 to TRBJ2-3, with TRBD2 matching over 13 bases. The V and J ends lost 4 bases and 1 base, in that order; junction bases with no gene match: 2. This CDR3 is built from 16 residues. Germline CDR1 reads SGHNT; CDR2 reads YENEEA. This chain's CDR3 is CASSSGLAGGTDTQYF. CDR3 coding DNA: TGTGCCAGCAGCTCAGGACTAGCGGGAGGCACAGATACGCAGTATTTT.

This chain links TRBV7-9 with TRBJ2-3; D is perhaps TRBD1 (5 bases). CDR1 is SEHNR and CDR2 is FQNEAQ in the germline V gene (reference sequence). This CDR3 region has 15 residues. V shed 7 bases and J shed 3 bases, with 17 bases lying between them. DNA for the CDR3: TGTGCCAGCATTCTTGAAGGGGTCGGGACAGATACGCAGTATTTT. Protein: CASILEGVGTDTQYF.

The rearrangement links TRBV5-1 to TRBJ1-4; the match to TRBD1 covers 7 bases. This CDR3 has 15 residues. Germline V CDR1 and CDR2: SGHRS, YFSETQ. V trimming: 4 bases; J trimming: 5 bases; junction bases outside the gene matches: 8. As DNA, the CDR3 is TGCGCCAGCAGCACCGGGACAGTCGGGAATGAAAAACTGTTTTTT. Its translation is CASSTGTVGNEKLFF.

The V gene is TRBV4-1, the J gene TRBJ2-7; D is perhaps TRBD2 (6 bases). V shed 1 base and J shed 1 base, with 14 bases lying between them. This CDR3 contains 16 residues. Germline V gene data show CDR1 as MGHRA and CDR2 as YSYEKL. CDR3 DNA sequence: TGCGCCAGCAGCCAAGGACTTAGTAGCGGATCCTACGAGCAGTACTTC. It encodes CASSQGLSSGSYEQYF.

The chain is built from TRBV4-1 and TRBJ1-3, with D perhaps TRBD1 (6 bases). V lost 2 bases to trimming and J lost 0 bases, with 8 bases between them. Germline assignment: CDR1 MGHRA and CDR2 YSYEKL. The CDR3 contains 15 residues. In nucleotides, the CDR3 is TGCGCCAGCAGCCAAACAGGGTACTCTGGAAACACCATATATTTT. Encoded protein: CASSQTGYSGNTIYF.

The gene calls are TRBV1 and TRBJ2-7; no check of the table's D call, TRBD2, against the DNA was made. TRBV1 is a known pseudogene. CDR3 size: 15 residues. The CDR3 spells CTSTTGTSGRKGQYF. Here the CDR3 DNA reads TGCACCAGCACAACGGGAACTAGCGGGAGGAAGGGGCAGTACTTC.

A few counts support this clone. The J gene is TRBJ1-5, the V gene TRBV18; D unresolved. The CDR3 consists of 15 residues. Germline-derived CDR1 and CDR2 are KGHSH and LQKENI. Trimming left V 3 bases short and J 0 bases short, with 9 bases between. The CDR3 DNA reads TGTGCCAGCTCACCGGGAGAATATAGCAATCAGCCCCAGCATTTT. Protein product: CASSPGEYSNQPQHF.

This rearrangement joins TRBV6-5 to TRBJ2-5; no clear D. Germline values: CDR1 MNHEY, CDR2 SVGAGI. This CDR3 contains 14 residues. V gave up 1 base and J gave up 3 bases, with 9 bases separating them. Here the CDR3 DNA reads TGTGCCAGCAGTTACTTTAAACGGGAAGAGACCCAGTACTTC. It is translated as CASSYFKREETQYF.